The 19 T cell receptor beta chains listed next were all sequenced from one sample in a study of molecular identifiers for immune sequencing clone quantification. TCRdb used MiXCR to reprocess the PCR reads, holding one entry per CDR3 protein. The sample holds some 650,000 distinct CDR3 sequences, just under 20% seen once. The sequenced material came from naive CD8+ T cells from blood, with Jurkat cell RNA spiked in. Specified subset: FACS-sorted CD8+CD4-CCR7+CD45RA+ naive T cells. The receptors stem from a human donor in good health. Some libraries in this study had Jurkat cell RNA spiked in.

The chain couples TRBV18 to TRBJ2-5, with D possibly TRBD2 on 6 matching bases. Looked up from germline, CDR1 is KGHSH and CDR2 is LQKENI. The CDR3 sequence is 17 residues long. Trimming removed 5 bases at V and 5 bases at J, with 24 bases between. CDR3 sequence: CASSSSGYGLSGETQYF. In nucleotides, the CDR3 is TGTGCCAGCTCATCCTCGGGGTACGGACTAAGTGGGGAGACCCAGTACTTC. The full variable domain, completed using reference TRBV18 and TRBJ2-5, is NAGVMQNPRHLVRRRGQEARLRCSPMKGHSHVYWYRQLPEEGLKFMVYLQKENIIDESGMPKERFSAEFPKEGPSILRIQQVVRGDSAAYFCASSSSGYGLSGETQYFGPGTRLLVL.

This clonotype was observed at least ten times. Here the CDR3 reads CASSQRDRASYEQYF. DNA of the CDR3: TGTGCCAGCAGCCAACGGGACAGGGCATCCTACGAGCAGTACTTC. The V gene is TRBV14, the J gene TRBJ2-7; 9 bases fit TRBD1. This CDR3 is built from 15 residues. The germline V gene encodes CDR1 SGHDN and CDR2 FVKESK. Losses at the gene ends were 2 bases for V and 1 base for J; bases not matched to a gene: 3.

This clonotype was counted at least ten times. The gene calls are TRBV9 and TRBJ2-3; the D is unclear. CDR1 and CDR2 (germline): SGDLS, YYNGEE. The germline V and J ends were trimmed by 2 bases and 2 bases, with 6 bases remaining between them. The CDR3 covers 13 residues. The CDR3 nucleotides are TGTGCCAGCAGCGTCCTCACCACAGATACGCAGTATTTT. Encoded protein: CASSVLTTDTQYF.

This clonotype was recorded many times. J is TRBJ1-1 and V is TRBV6-1; D is ambiguous. CDR1 is MNHNS, CDR2 SASEGT, per germline. The CDR3 is 12 amino acids. Trimming removed 8 bases at V and 10 bases at J, with 17 bases between. The CDR3 region is CASRQAGRGAFF. CDR3 in DNA: TGTGCCAGCCGTCAGGCGGGCCGGGGAGCTTTCTTT.

This clonotype was detected only a few times. The CDR3 DNA reads TGTGCCAGTAGTCCCGACAAGGGAAACTATGGCTACACCTTC. This gives the protein CASSPDKGNYGYTF. The gene calls are TRBV19 and TRBJ1-2; D gene unclear. The CDR3 totals 14 residues. Germline CDR1 reads LNHDA; CDR2 reads SQIVND (reference sequence). The V end was cut by 5 bases, the J end by 2 bases, with 12 bases between.

This clonotype has ten or more counts. The CDR3: CASSPDRRNTIYF. The CDR3 region has the DNA TGCGCCAGCAGCCCGGACCGAAGAAACACCATATATTTT. The genes are TRBV4-3 and TRBJ1-3; D unresolved. V lost 4 bases to trimming and J lost 5 bases, with 9 bases between them. The germline V gene has CDR1 LGHNA and CDR2 YSLEER. The CDR3 covers 13 residues.

This clonotype showed up just a few times. The CDR3 end shows no conserved phenylalanine or tryptophan, and so a read error is likely. This chain connects TRBV20-1 to TRBJ2-3; 15 bases are a match to TRBD2. Germline V gene lookup returns CDR1 DFQATT and CDR2 SNEGSKA (reference sequence). The CDR3 totals 19 residues. Trimming cost V 4 bases and J 2 bases; bases outside gene matches: 13. CDR3 residues: CSATDWTSGGVFPTDTQYL. Written as DNA, the CDR3 is TGCAGTGCTACAGACTGGACTAGCGGGGGGGTGTTCCCCACAGATACGCAGTATCTT.

This clonotype was observed at least ten times. The genes are TRBV3-1 and TRBJ2-3, with D perhaps matching TRBD2 (5 bases). Deletions cut 6 bases from V and 6 bases from J, with 10 bases between. Germline lookup yields CDR1 LGHDT and CDR2 YNNKEL (reference sequence). CDR3 length: 12 residues. CDR3 loop: CASSPSWDTQYF. The DNA for the CDR3 is TGTGCCAGCAGTCCTAGCTGGGATACGCAGTATTTT.

This clonotype was seen ten or more times. The CDR3 loop reads CASSASTDTQYF. The DNA of the CDR3 is TGTGCCAGCAGCGCTAGCACAGATACGCAGTATTTT. V and J are TRBV11-3 and TRBJ2-3; no clear D. Germline-derived CDR1 and CDR2 are SGHNT and YENEEA. The germline V and J ends were trimmed by 5 bases and 0 bases, with 3 bases remaining between them. This CDR3 has 12 residues.

This clonotype was counted at least ten times. This chain's CDR3 is CASSQATGQGNTEAFF. DNA of the CDR3: TGTGCCAGCAGCCAAGCAACAGGGCAGGGGAACACTGAAGCTTTCTTT. The V call is TRBV14, the J call TRBJ1-1, with D tentatively TRBD1 (6 bases). V lost 1 base, J lost 1 base, and 13 bases lay in between. Germline V gives CDR1 SGHDN, CDR2 FVKESK. CDR3 size: 16 residues.

A remark on this clonotype: Because the CDR3's place on the DNA is in doubt, the DNA is left out and the CDR3 is given as listed by TCRdb. The chain combines TRBV9 with TRBJ2-7; TRBD1 is the table's D call and was not checked against the DNA. CDR1 and CDR2 (germline): SGDLS, YYNGEE. The CDR3 is 16 amino acids in total, end residues counted. The chain's CDR3 is CASSVAPGTGIYERYF.

This clonotype was counted many times. The rearrangement uses TRBV13 and TRBJ1-1, with TRBD1 matching over 9 bases. The CDR3 length is 14 residues. The J segment lost 7 bases and the V segment lost 5 bases, leaving 8 bases of the junction unmatched. The germline V gene has CDR1 PRHDT and CDR2 FYEKMQ (reference sequence). CDR3 sequence: CASSTLQGALEAFF. In DNA, the CDR3 is TGTGCCAGCAGCACGTTACAGGGGGCCCTTGAAGCTTTCTTT.

This clonotype was counted many times. This chain joins TRBV29-1 and TRBJ2-2; D remains ambiguous. CDR3 length: 13 amino acids. Trimming took off 4 bases at V and 4 bases at J, with 10 bases between the two ends. CDR1 SQVTM and CDR2 ANQGSEA come from the germline V gene. The CDR3: CSVVGLSTGELFF. CDR3 coding DNA: TGCAGCGTTGTTGGTCTAAGCACCGGGGAGCTGTTTTTT.

This clonotype came up many times. The chain recombines TRBV15 with TRBJ2-3, with TRBD2 matching 7 bases. The ends lost 4 bases at V and 1 base at J; junction bases unmatched: 17. CDR1 LNHNV and CDR2 YYDKDF come from the germline V gene (reference sequence). CDR3 size: 19 residues. The CDR3 DNA follows: TGTGCCACCAGCACCCGAGATTTTGGGACCCGGGAGGGCACAGATACGCAGTATTTT. Translation: CATSTRDFGTREGTDTQYF.

This clonotype was detected many times. V and J are TRBV27 and TRBJ1-5; possible D gene TRBD1, 5 bases. The V gene's germline CDR1 is MNHEY and CDR2 SMNVEV (reference sequence). CDR3 length: 15 amino acids. V lost 6 bases, J lost 0 bases, and 12 bases lay in between. The CDR3 DNA is TGTGCCAGCAGCATGGGACGGTTTAGCAATCAGCCCCAGCATTTT. Its protein product is CASSMGRFSNQPQHF.

A note on this clonotype: The junction departs from the called germline gene at one end, perhaps through a read error. The chain joins TRBV4-1 to TRBJ1-2; no firm D call. The germline V gene encodes CDR1 MGHRA and CDR2 YSYEKL. CDR3 length equals 18 residues. The CDR3 protein is CAGSQDPTPSGLSYGYTF. The CDR3 nucleotides are TGCGCCGGCAGCCAAGATCCGACTCCCTCCGGACTGAGCTATGGCTACACCTTC.

This clonotype turned up a few times. This chain links TRBV29-1 with TRBJ2-1; unclear D gene. Trimming removed 4 bases from V and 6 bases from J, with 4 bases in between. CDR3 size: 10 residues. Germline assignment: CDR1 SQVTM and CDR2 ANQGSEA. The CDR3 here is CSVAPNEQFF. CDR3 DNA sequence: TGCAGCGTTGCGCCCAATGAGCAGTTCTTC.

This clonotype was detected many times. The V gene is TRBV13, the J gene TRBJ2-5, with 9 bases lining up with TRBD1. Losses at the gene ends were 5 bases for V and 3 bases for J; bases not matched to a gene: 4. Germline values: CDR1 PRHDT, CDR2 FYEKMQ (reference sequence). This CDR3 is 14 amino acids long. The CDR3: CASSPGTGKETQYF. In DNA, the CDR3 is TGTGCCAGCAGCCCGGGGACAGGGAAAGAGACCCAGTACTTC. Using reference TRBV13 and TRBJ2-5 for the parts outside the CDR3, the full variable domain is AAGVIQSPRHLIKEKRETATLKCYPIPRHDTVYWYQQGPGQDPQFLISFYEKMQSDKGSIPDRFSAQQFSDYHSELNMSSLELGDSALYFCASSPGTGKETQYFGPGTRLLVL.

Ten or more counts support this clonotype. This chain joins TRBV7-8 and TRBJ2-3; D is perhaps TRBD2 (5 bases). The germline V gene has CDR1 SGHVS and CDR2 FQNEAQ. V dropped 0 bases and J dropped 1 base, with 11 bases sitting between them. This CDR3 has 16 amino acids. In nucleotides, the CDR3 is TGTGCCAGCAGCTTAGCGGAACTAGGCGGCACAGATACGCAGTATTTT. Translated: CASSLAELGGTDTQYF.